A selection of T cell receptor beta chains follows, all from one sample in a study of blood T cell repertoires in COVID-19. Method: immunoSEQ multiplex PCR; TCRdb's copy keeps in-frame clones and lacks some. The sample has more than 95,000 clones, about nine tenths seen once. The specimen was peripheral blood. The source is a human donor in a cohort sampled during active COVID-19. CDR3s leave out the opening cysteine and the closing phenylalanine or tryptophan.

J	V	length	CDR3
TRBJ1-1	TRBV24-1	13	ATSVLRMAYTEAF
TRBJ1-5	TRBV30	13	AWSVPGRVDQPQH
TRBJ2-5	TRBV25-1	11	ASSLGALETQY
TRBJ1-5	TRBV4-1	13	ASSQGQFSNQPQH
TRBJ1-1	TRBV7-3	10	ASSPGQGIAF
TRBJ2-1	TRBV6-5	10	ASRDTVRQQF
TRBJ2-7	TRBV24-1	13	ATSDPGLGAYEQY
TRBJ2-7	TRBV10-3	12	AIRGDSSGYEQY
TRBJ2-5	TRBV28	10	ASGGQGETQY
TRBJ1-5	TRBV11-1	12	ASSSNGNNQPQH
TRBJ2-5	TRBV5-6	13	ASSRDNRYQETQY
TRBJ1-2	TRBV30	12	AWRIGTGWSGYT
TRBJ2-7	TRBV23-1	15	ASSQSGKGQDPYEQY
TRBJ1-2	TRBV20-1	11	SASPDRGMGYT
TRBJ2-3	TRBV7-2	14	ASSFRLAGERDTQY
TRBJ2-7	TRBV28	9	ASIKLNEQY
TRBJ1-5	TRBV6-6	14	ASSYSGGRTPNLQH
TRBJ1-1	TRBV9	13	ASSYRDRDHTEAF
TRBJ2-5	TRBV5-1	13	ASSRRPGQRETQY
TRBJ2-7	TRBV19	11	ASSLGQGYEQY
TRBJ2-2	TRBV9	12	ASNRGQNTGELF
TRBJ1-4	TRBV7-9	13	ASSMGQVIREKLF
TRBJ2-3	TRBV2	14	ASNPGGGQGADTQY
TRBJ2-1	TRBV27	14	ASSSPSGGFYNEQF
TRBJ1-1	TRBV29-1	11	SAQQGEGTEAF
TRBJ2-1	TRBV5-4	13	ASSLGQGRVDEQF
TRBJ2-1	TRBV9	10	ASSVARGEQF
TRBJ2-1	TRBV29-1	15	SVEDLGLAGLYNEQF
TRBJ2-2	TRBV20-1	13	SASILRGNTGELF
TRBJ2-7	TRBV19	12	ASSIRDRGSEQY
TRBJ2-3	TRBV7-8	15	ASTSGEGRPMGDTQY
TRBJ1-6	TRBV10-2	12	ASRTGTSNSPLH